This T cell receptor (beta chain) was identified during a study of CD8+ T cells in alopecia areata. Study in general: For the treated group, dosing was oral tofacitinib at 5 to 10 mg twice daily. General study findings and limits: Many of the expanded lesional clones endured in scalp and blood while on tofacitinib. The study found higher clonality in lesional than normal scalp, especially in alopecia totalis/universalis.

Treatment specified: oral pan-JAK inhibitor, 5-10 mg twice daily. Comments on this clone: Its specificity is not known.

Germline CDR1 is SGHVS and CDR2 is FNYEAQ. This CDR3 contains 14 residues. Between the trimmed V and J ends, which lost 5 bases and 2 bases, there was a span of 13 bases. TCR sequencing used cDNA made by reverse transcription of extracted RNA. The method was immunoSEQ multiplex PCR; TCRdb's version includes in-frame clones alone and lacks a portion of them. The sample has over 150,000 clones; less than 70% are singletons. The clonotype originates from a human donor with alopecia areata. Sequencing was performed on CD8+ T cells sorted from blood, taken at week 24, from a patient treated with tofacitinib. The rearrangement uses TRBV7-6 and TRBJ2-7, with TRBD1 as a possible D gene (6 bases). The CDR3: CASSAGDGPYEQYF. DNA of the CDR3: TGTGCCAGCAGCGCAGGGGACGGTCCCTACGAGCAGTACTTC.